The sequence of this T cell receptor beta chain was determined in a study of Graves' ophthalmopathy and Graves' hyperthyroidism. Study-wide findings and caveats: Both an approximately 70% sensitivity and an approximately 72% specificity characterized the model's predictions of ophthalmopathy progression.

The study excluded patients with other autoimmune diseases, uncontrolled infections, pregnancy or lactation. The PBMCs used were ones drawn from approximately 10 ml of fresh peripheral blood. This clonotype was seen ten or more times. The target antigen is unknown. Investigators amplified TCR beta CDR3 regions from RNA transcripts. The library came from an HTBI-primed first-round RT-PCR and a second-round multiplex PCR. Via MiXCR, TCRdb re-called the multiplex PCR reads, giving one row per CDR3 protein. The sample includes approximately 700,000 distinct CDR3 sequences, approximately 39% of them seen just once. Germline lookup yields CDR1 SEHNR and CDR2 FQNEAQ (reference sequence). The V end was cut by 1 base, the J end by 0 bases, with 9 bases between. This CDR3 has 15 residues.

This sequence was found in an adult man with Graves' ophthalmopathy. Sequenced material: peripheral blood. The chain uses TRBV7-9 and TRBJ1-2; D is undetermined. Here the CDR3 reads CASSLGQATNYGYTF. In DNA, the CDR3 is TGTGCCAGCAGCTTAGGCCAGGCCACTAACTATGGCTACACCTTC.